The T cell receptor beta chain under discussion was sequenced for a study of T cell repertoires in cytomegalovirus infection (dated 2019 in TCRdb). As for the study more broadly: The peptide stimulations were aimed at well-studied HLA-B-restricted epitopes as well as recently identified HLA-C-restricted CMV epitopes, whose presentation resists viral immunomodulation. Donor HLA type was relevant to the analysis, as public TCR beta signatures indicated carriage of CMV infection together with the matching HLA type.

Sequencing took place on an Illumina HiSeq 1500. TCRdb reprocessing: public reads trimmed at Q25 with fastp, clones called with MiXCR, in-frame beta chains kept. Records with the same CDR3 protein are collapsed into one entry carrying the most frequent genes and DNA. Here the sample has around 310,000 distinct CDR3 sequences; roughly 29% occur a single time. Around 19% of the sample is in the top ten clones. The treatment or condition label for this specimen denotes: in vitro stimulation with specific CMV peptide epitopes to enrich CMV-specific T cells. What the work shows at the level of the full study, not this receptor alone: The ex vivo response was dominated by HLA-C-restricted CMV-specific TCR beta clonotypes, which also provided the single most frequent clonotype in two of eight donors. Carriers of CMV infection plus the relevant HLA type were discriminated by the cumulative frequency of public TCR beta family members in the study cohort and in an independent approximately 360-donor cohort.

This clonotype was seen many times. There is no known antigen for this receptor. Per-base qualities were not stored, and no clone one base away is much larger. The CDR3 goes from the cysteine to the phenylalanine over 15 residues. Of all the DNA, just the CDR3 is kept, 45 bases in frame from base 1. The CDR1 and CDR2 encoded by the germline V gene are SGHVS and FQNEAQ. V is pared back by 8 bases and J by 0 bases, with 11 bases lying between the germline termini. This clonotype was obtained from a human donor in good health (CMV status not recorded). Some clones in this sample may be carry-over from other donors' samples. The sequenced sample was cultured PBMCs, obtained from culture after CMV antigen stimulation. The chain is made from TRBV7-8 and TRBJ2-6, with the D gene uncertain. CDR3 reads: CASLSWGSGANVLTF. At the DNA level, the sequence is TGTGCCAGCCTCTCTTGGGGCTCTGGGGCCAACGTCCTGACTTTC.